These T cell receptor beta chains were read from a single sample in a study of blood T cell repertoires in COVID-19. Measured with immunoSEQ multiplex PCR; TCRdb has only the in-frame clones, and not every one. The sample has 100,000 to 150,000 clones, approximately 90% seen once. Sequencing was performed on peripheral blood. The receptors shown here come from a man over 45 with acute or convalescent COVID-19. Both conserved end residues are part of each CDR3. Each record gives: D gene, clone size, V gene, J gene, CDR3 protein, CDR3 DNA. A D gene is named only where the DNA matches it firmly. Where a row states a size, it is once, few, many or the class of an expanded clone; other rows omit it.

.	.	TRBV6-6	TRBJ2-1	CASSLPENEQFF	TGTGCCAGCAGTCTACCGGAGAATGAGCAGTTCTTC
.	.	TRBV21-1	TRBJ2-7	CASSKAASKQYF	TGTGCCAGCAGCAAAGCGGCTAGCAAGCAGTACTTC
TRBD1	.	TRBV29-1	TRBJ2-7	CSVKPDRAVNEQYF	TGCAGCGTTAAACCCGACAGGGCGGTCAACGAGCAGTACTTC
TRBD2	.	TRBV11-3	TRBJ2-1	CASSFKAGTIYNEQFF	TGTGCCAGCAGCTTTAAGGCCGGGACTATTTACAATGAGCAGTTCTTC
.	.	TRBV14	TRBJ2-7	CASSQDRGWYEQYF	TGTGCCAGCAGCCAAGATCGGGGATGGTACGAGCAGTACTTC
.	.	TRBV7-8	TRBJ1-6	CASSSRQVNSPLHF	TGTGCCAGCAGCTCTCGACAGGTTAATTCACCCCTCCACTTT
TRBD1	.	TRBV5-4	TRBJ2-5	CASKQGAEETQYF	TGTGCCAGCAAACAGGGGGCTGAGGAGACCCAGTACTTC
TRBD1	once	TRBV7-2	TRBJ1-2	CASSLDRAEGYTF	TGTGCCAGCAGTCTGGACAGGGCCGAGGGCTACACCTTC
.	.	TRBV1	TRBJ2-7	CTSSTSGSYEQYF	TGCACCAGCAGTACCAGCGGATCCTACGAGCAGTACTTC
.	once	TRBV7-9	TRBJ2-5	CASSYGGQGLSQYF	TGTGCCAGCAGCTACGGAGGGCAGGGTTTATCCCAGTACTTC
.	once	TRBV28	TRBJ2-5	CASLSRELQETQYF	TGTGCCAGCCTGAGCCGAGAATTACAAGAGACCCAGTACTTC
.	.	TRBV3-1/TRBV3-2	TRBJ2-3	CASSQDLDTQYF	TGTGCCAGCAGCCAAGATCTAGATACGCAGTATTTT
.	.	TRBV5-4	TRBJ2-3	CASSLARNVGTDTQYF	TGTGCCAGCAGCCTCGCCAGGAACGTGGGCACAGATACGCAGTATTTT
TRBD1	once	TRBV5-5	TRBJ1-1	CASSLFDRVAVEAFF	TGTGCCAGCAGCTTGTTTGACAGGGTTGCAGTGGAAGCTTTCTTT
TRBD2	.	TRBV7-9	TRBJ2-1	CASSLIAGTMSSYNEQFF	TGTGCCAGCAGCCTAATCGCCGGGACTATGAGCTCCTACAATGAGCAGTTCTTC
.	.	TRBV5-1	TRBJ1-4	CASSLDGEGEKLFF	TGCGCCAGCAGCTTGGACGGGGAGGGTGAAAAACTGTTTTTT
TRBD1	few	TRBV20-1	TRBJ1-2	CSARGQGNYGYTF	TGCAGTGCTCGTGGACAGGGGAACTATGGCTACACCTTC
TRBD2	.	TRBV4-1	TRBJ2-7	CASSTHLGGRAPYEQYF	TGCGCCAGCAGCACACATCTTGGCGGGAGGGCCCCCTACGAGCAGTACTTC
.	.	TRBV24-1	TRBJ2-7	CATSVRGSYEQYF	TGTGCCACCAGTGTTCGGGGCTCCTACGAGCAGTACTTC
TRBD1	.	TRBV19	TRBJ1-5	CASTDRSDQPQHF	TGTGCCAGTACGGACAGGTCGGATCAGCCCCAGCATTTT
TRBD2	.	TRBV28	TRBJ2-1	CASSLGLADYYNEQFF	TGTGCCAGCAGTTTAGGACTAGCGGATTATTACAATGAGCAGTTCTTC
.	.	TRBV18	TRBJ1-1	CASSPGGRGTEAFF	TGTGCCAGCTCACCAGGAGGCAGGGGTACTGAAGCTTTCTTT
.	.	TRBV10-1	TRBJ1-2	CASRGASSFGFYGYTF	TGCGCCAGCAGAGGGGCCAGCTCCTTTGGATTCTATGGCTACACCTTC
.	.	TRBV5-4	TRBJ2-5	CASSLAPGTGETQYF	TGTGCCAGCAGCTTGGCGCCGGGGACTGGGGAGACCCAGTACTTC
.	.	TRBV6-5	TRBJ1-5	CASSLFGAVGQPQHF	TGTGCCAGCAGTTTATTCGGAGCGGTCGGTCAGCCCCAGCATTTT
TRBD2	.	TRBV9	TRBJ2-5	CASSVGGTSDSQETQYF	TGTGCCAGCAGCGTAGGAGGGACTAGCGATAGTCAGGAGACCCAGTACTTC
.	.	TRBV5-4	TRBJ1-2	CASSLDGYGYTF	TGTGCCAGCAGCTTGGACGGCTATGGCTACACCTTC
TRBD1	once	TRBV30	TRBJ2-7	CAWSVGGSSYEQYF	TGTGCCTGGAGTGTAGGGGGCAGCTCCTACGAGCAGTACTTC
.	.	TRBV12-5	TRBJ2-7	CASPPRTPGEQYF	TGTGCTAGTCCCCCCCGGACCCCAGGGGAGCAGTACTTC
.	.	TRBV6-2/TRBV6-3	TRBJ1-5	CASSLQGQYSNQPQHF	TGTGCCAGCAGTCTTCAGGGACAATATAGCAATCAGCCCCAGCATTTT